Shown below are 28 T cell receptor beta chains from a single sample sequenced in a study of PD-1 blockade in classical Hodgkin lymphoma. All trial patients relapsed after autologous stem cell transplantation. TCRdb's copy holds only in-frame clones and misses some; the assay was immunoSEQ multiplex PCR. This table has 35,000 to 45,000 clones, around nine tenths appearing once. This specimen was peripheral blood mononuclear cells (PBMCs), taken before the second cycle of nivolumab. All receptors derive from a human donor with classical Hodgkin lymphoma.

The DNA of the CDR3 is TGCGCCAGCAGCGGCAGGGGTTCTTCAGGAAACACCATATATTTT. Protein sequence: CASSGRGSSGNTIYF. The rearrangement uses TRBV10-2 and TRBJ1-3, with D perhaps matching TRBD1 (6 bases). Germline lookup yields CDR1 WSHSY and CDR2 SAAADI. Trimming took 6 bases from V and 4 from J, leaving 16 bases between them. This CDR3 contains 15 residues.

This clone was found a few times. The chain joins TRBV6-5 to TRBJ2-1; D perhaps matches TRBD2 (6 bases). The V end lost 5 bases, the J end lost 2 bases, and 10 bases lay between the germline ends. CDR3 length equals 14 residues. Germline lookup yields CDR1 MNHEY and CDR2 SVGAGI. CDR3 coding DNA: TGTGCCAGCAGTCCTAGCGAGGCCTACAATGAGCAGTTCTTC. Its protein is CASSPSEAYNEQFF.

V and J are TRBV28 and TRBJ2-1; no definite D call. V dropped 6 bases and J dropped 7 bases, with 10 bases sitting between them. This CDR3 is built from 12 residues. The germline V gene encodes CDR1 MDHEN and CDR2 SYDVKM. The CDR3, as DNA: TGTGCCAGCAGGCCAATCACAAATGAGCAGTTCTTC. This sequence encodes CASRPITNEQFF.

The V and J genes are TRBV6-1 and TRBJ1-5, with D perhaps matching TRBD1 (5 bases). The CDR3 runs 13 residues. The germline V gene has CDR1 MNHNS and CDR2 SASEGT. Trimming cost V 7 bases and J 4 bases, with 11 bases left between them. CDR3 residues: CASNRGENQPQHF. The CDR3 coding sequence is TGTGCCAGCAATAGAGGGGAAAATCAGCCCCAGCATTTT.

This chain links TRBV23-1 with TRBJ2-7; 11 nucleotides align to TRBD2. TRBV23-1 is noted as an ORF with a role that remains uncertain. The V and J ends lost 2 bases and 1 base, in that order; junction bases with no gene match: 7. CDR3 length equals 17 residues. The DNA for the CDR3 is TGCGCCAGCAGTCAAAGTAGCGGGAGGGTATGGTCCTACGAGCAGTACTTC. This codes for CASSQSSGRVWSYEQYF.

This clone was counted a single time. V and J are TRBV18 and TRBJ1-4; 7 bases fit TRBD1. V dropped 8 bases and J dropped 4; count of bases not matched to a gene: 4. The CDR3 runs 13 residues. Germline-derived CDR1 and CDR2 are KGHSH and LQKENI. The CDR3 sequence: CASHRGRNEKLFF. Here the CDR3 DNA reads TGTGCCAGCCACAGGGGCCGTAATGAAAAACTGTTTTTT.

This clone has a single count. The V gene is TRBV5-1, the J gene TRBJ2-7; 7 positions agree with TRBD2. Germline V CDR1 and CDR2: SGHRS, YFSETQ. V trimming: 4 bases; J trimming: 0 bases; junction bases outside the gene matches: 16. The CDR3 totals 18 residues. The CDR3 bases are TGCGCCAGCAGCCTGACATGGGAGAGGCGGGAGACCTCCTACGAGCAGTACTTC. Its protein product is CASSLTWERRETSYEQYF.

The V and J genes are TRBV5-4 and TRBJ2-1, with unresolved D. V lost 1 base and J lost 1, with 9 bases in between. Germline V gene sequence: CDR1 SGHNT, CDR2 YYREEE (reference sequence). The CDR3 length is 15 residues. The CDR3 region is CASSLKGGSYNEQFF. The CDR3 DNA is TGTGCCAGCAGCTTGAAGGGTGGATCCTACAATGAGCAGTTCTTC.

The chain is built from TRBV7-6 and TRBJ1-5; weak D call: TRBD1 (6 bases). V was pared by 5 bases and J by 11 bases, with 19 bases between. The V gene's germline CDR1 is SGHVS and CDR2 FNYEAQ. CDR3 length: 14 residues. The CDR3 loop is CASSPTEGGLAQHF. The CDR3 bases are TGTGCCAGCAGCCCCACCGAGGGGGGATTGGCCCAGCATTTT.

The genes are TRBV9 and TRBJ2-1; possibly TRBD2 for D (6 bases). Trimming cost V 0 bases and J 5 bases, with 6 bases left between them. This CDR3 is 13 amino acids long. Germline lookup yields CDR1 SGDLS and CDR2 YYNGEE. DNA of the CDR3: TGTGCCAGCAGCGTAGCGGGGGACAATGAGCAGTTCTTC. Translation gives CASSVAGDNEQFF.

This chain links TRBV27 with TRBJ2-7; 13 bases align to TRBD2. Germline CDR1 reads MNHEY; CDR2 reads SMNVEV (reference sequence). J gave up 4 bases and V 9 bases, and 3 bases lay outside the gene matches. The length of the CDR3 is 13 residues. DNA of the CDR3: TGTGCCAGAGGACTAGCGGGAGATTACGAGCAGTACTTC. Protein: CARGLAGDYEQYF.

The chain recombines TRBV10-2 with TRBJ2-6, with a tentative D call TRBD2 (6 bases). This CDR3 is 19 amino acids long. The germline CDR1 and CDR2 sequences are WSHSY and SAAADI. The V end lost 1 base, the J end lost 2 bases, and 18 bases lay between the germline ends. The CDR3 DNA is TGCGCCAGCAGTGAGTTGCGGGACGACCCTCCGCCTGGGGCCAACGTCCTGACTTTC. It encodes CASSELRDDPPPGANVLTF.

The chain employs TRBV27 and TRBJ2-5; TRBD2 matches at 12 bases. CDR3 size: 18 residues. Germline CDR1 reads MNHEY; CDR2 reads SMNVEV (reference sequence). Trimming removed 3 bases from V and 4 bases from J; junction bases left unmatched: 12. The CDR3 nucleotides read TGTGCCAGCAGTTTCTCCCTAGCGGGAGGGAAACGGAGAGAGACCCAGTACTTC. This codes for CASSFSLAGGKRRETQYF.

V usage is TRBV29-1 and J usage is TRBJ2-7; perhaps TRBD1 as D (6 bases). CDR1 is SQVTM and CDR2 is ANQGSEA in the germline V gene. This CDR3 comprises 13 residues. V shed 1 base and J shed 4 bases, with 11 bases lying between them. The CDR3 DNA sequence: TGCAGCGTTGAAGGGACAGAATTTTACGAGCAGTACTTC. Protein sequence: CSVEGTEFYEQYF.

The chain employs TRBV6-1 and TRBJ2-1; a weak D match, TRBD1 (5 bases). The CDR3 length is 14 residues. Germline CDR1 is MNHNS and CDR2 is SASEGT. V lost 6 bases and J lost 5, with 14 bases in between. CDR3 protein: CASSQGLTNNEQFF. The CDR3 nucleotides are TGTGCCAGCAGCCAGGGCCTCACGAACAATGAGCAGTTCTTC.

This sequence joins TRBV12-5 and TRBJ2-2; D is unclear. The CDR3 runs to 15 residues. Looked up from germline, CDR1 is LGHNT and CDR2 is FRNRAP. The V and J ends lost 5 bases and 1 base respectively, with 11 bases between them. The CDR3 loop is CASGAPTENTGELFF. For the CDR3, the DNA is TGTGCTAGTGGTGCCCCGACCGAGAACACCGGGGAGCTGTTTTTT.

The genes are TRBV7-3 and TRBJ1-1; D is perhaps TRBD1 (6 bases). V was clipped by 5 bases and J by 4 bases, with 11 bases between them. Germline assignment: CDR1 SGHTA and CDR2 FQGTGA. This CDR3 is built from 13 residues. The CDR3 DNA sequence: TGTGCCAGCAGCCTTTACAGGGCCACTGAAGCTTTCTTT. This translates into CASSLYRATEAFF.

This chain joins TRBV27 and TRBJ2-5, with D uncertain. V lost 3 bases and J lost 0, with 5 bases in between. CDR1 MNHEY and CDR2 SMNVEV come from the germline V gene (reference sequence). The CDR3 covers 13 residues. CDR3 in amino acids: CASSLSYQETQYF. The CDR3 nucleotides are TGTGCCAGCAGTTTGAGTTACCAAGAGACCCAGTACTTC.

V gene TRBV7-2 combines with J gene TRBJ2-7; 8 nucleotides match TRBD1. The ends lost 4 bases at V and 5 bases at J; junction bases unmatched: 10. The germline gives CDR1 SGHTA, CDR2 FQGNSA. The CDR3 runs to 15 residues. CDR3: CASSSADRVSNEQYF. CDR3 DNA: TGTGCCAGCAGCTCCGCGGACAGGGTGTCGAACGAGCAGTACTTC.

The V gene is TRBV4-1, the J gene TRBJ2-1, with 11 bases matching TRBD1. CDR3 size: 17 residues. Germline V CDR1 and CDR2: MGHRA, YSYEKL. J was trimmed by 10 bases and V by 0 bases; bases with no gene match: 11. CDR3 region: CASSQDWPGQGAGEQFF. CDR3 nucleotides: TGCGCCAGCAGCCAAGATTGGCCAGGACAGGGGGCCGGGGAGCAGTTCTTC.

The V and J genes are TRBV19 and TRBJ1-5; D gene uncertain. The CDR3 runs 16 residues. The germline V gene encodes CDR1 LNHDA and CDR2 SQIVND (reference sequence). Deletions cut 4 bases from V and 3 bases from J, with 16 bases between. The CDR3 DNA reads TGTGCCAGTAGTACCCCACTCGGCAGCCTCAATCAGCCCCAGCATTTT. Protein sequence: CASSTPLGSLNQPQHF.

The rearrangement links TRBV18 to TRBJ1-3; a possible D gene is TRBD1 (5 bases). The CDR3 has 16 residues. Germline values: CDR1 KGHSH, CDR2 LQKENI. With 7 bases removed from V and 0 bases from J, the gap between germline ends came to 16 bases. The CDR3 protein is CASFTGPKSSGNTIYF. CDR3 DNA: TGTGCCAGCTTTACGGGACCAAAAAGCTCTGGAAACACCATATATTTT.

V and J are TRBV28 and TRBJ2-7; tentative D call: TRBD1 (5 bases). The CDR3 has 14 amino acids. Germline CDR1 reads MDHEN; CDR2 reads SYDVKM. Trimming stripped 2 bases from V and 8 bases from J, with 16 bases between. This chain's CDR3 is CASSLPEQADKQYF. DNA of the CDR3: TGTGCCAGCAGTTTACCGGAACAGGCAGACAAGCAGTACTTC.

V and J are TRBV19 and TRBJ2-1; no clear D gene. Trimming shortened V by 3 bases and J by 8 bases, and 8 bases separated the two germline ends. The CDR3 spans 12 residues. The germline gives CDR1 LNHDA, CDR2 SQIVND (reference sequence). The CDR3 nucleotides are TGTGCCAGTAGTATTTCCTGGGATGAGCAGTTCTTC. The encoded protein is CASSISWDEQFF. The full variable domain, completed using reference TRBV19 and TRBJ2-1, is DGGITQSPKYLFRKEGQNVTLSCEQNLNHDAMYWYRQDPGQGLRLIYYSQIVNDFQKGDIAEGYSVSREKKESFPLTVTSAQKNPTAFYLCASSISWDEQFFGPGTRLTVL.

The chain has TRBV2 and TRBJ1-3; TRBD1 is a possible D gene (5 bases). CDR1 and CDR2 (germline): SNHLY, FYNNEI. The CDR3 runs 17 residues. The ends were cut back, 6 bases at V and 8 bases at J, with 26 bases in the middle. The CDR3 region has the DNA TGTGCCAGCAGCCGATACCCCCTATTAGGGGATCGGTACACCATATATTTT. This codes for CASSRYPLLGDRYTIYF.

The chain recombines TRBV5-1 with TRBJ2-7; 9 bases align to TRBD2. This CDR3 contains 12 residues. The J segment lost 0 bases and the V segment lost 8 bases, leaving 0 bases of the junction unmatched. Germline-derived CDR1 and CDR2 are SGHRS and YFSETQ. The CDR3 coding sequence is TGCGCCAGTAGCGGGAGCTCCTACGAGCAGTACTTC. This codes for CASSGSSYEQYF.

This clone occurred a few times. The rearrangement joins TRBV5-1 to TRBJ2-2; D call uncertain. Trimming shortened V by 2 bases and J by 3 bases, and 17 bases separated the two germline ends. The CDR3 covers 17 residues. Germline V gene sequence: CDR1 SGHRS, CDR2 YFSETQ. The CDR3 loop is CASSFDRADGYTGELFF. Here the CDR3 DNA reads TGCGCCAGCAGCTTCGACCGGGCCGACGGGTACACCGGGGAGCTGTTTTTT.

The genes are TRBV11-2 and TRBJ2-7; the match to TRBD2 covers 8 bases. Germline trimming cut 6 bases from V and 0 bases from J; bases unmatched to any gene: 7. This CDR3 comprises 15 residues. In germline, CDR1 is SGHAT, CDR2 FQNNGV. The CDR3 nucleotides read TGTGCCAGCAGTCGTACTAGCGGAGGCTCCTACGAGCAGTACTTC. It yields the protein CASSRTSGGSYEQYF. The full variable domain, rest sourced from reference TRBV11-2 and TRBJ2-7, is EAGVAQSPRYKIIEKRQSVAFWCNPISGHATLYWYQQILGQGPKLLIQFQNNGVVDDSQLPKDRFSAERLKGVDSTLKIQPAKLEDSAVYLCASSRTSGGSYEQYFGPGTRLTVT.